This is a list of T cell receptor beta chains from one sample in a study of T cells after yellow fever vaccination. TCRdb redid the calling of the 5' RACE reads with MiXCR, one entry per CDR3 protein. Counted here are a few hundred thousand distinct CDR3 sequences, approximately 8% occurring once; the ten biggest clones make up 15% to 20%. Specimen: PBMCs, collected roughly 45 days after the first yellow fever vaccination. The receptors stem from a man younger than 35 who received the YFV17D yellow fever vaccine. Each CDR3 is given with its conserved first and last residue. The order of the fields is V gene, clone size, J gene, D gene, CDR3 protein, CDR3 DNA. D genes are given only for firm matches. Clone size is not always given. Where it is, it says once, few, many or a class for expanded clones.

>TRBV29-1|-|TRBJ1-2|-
CSGWIGGGYGYTF
TGCAGCGGTTGGATAGGGGGTGGCTATGGCTACACCTTC
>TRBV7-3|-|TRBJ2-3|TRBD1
CASSARTGHTDTQYF
TGTGCCAGCAGCGCCCGGACAGGCCACACAGATACGCAGTATTTT
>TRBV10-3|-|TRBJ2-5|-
CAISESGVQETQYF
TGTGCCATCAGTGAGTCGGGGGTCCAAGAGACCCAGTACTTC
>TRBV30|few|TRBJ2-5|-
CAWAPGETQYF
TGTGCCTGGGCCCCTGGGGAGACCCAGTACTTC
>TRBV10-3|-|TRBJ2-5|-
CAISRDPQGQETQYF
TGTGCCATCAGCCGGGACCCACAAGGCCAAGAGACCCAGTACTTC
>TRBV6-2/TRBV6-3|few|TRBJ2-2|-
CASSYDGRTGELFF
TGTGCCAGCAGTTACGACGGAAGGACCGGGGAGCTGTTTTTT
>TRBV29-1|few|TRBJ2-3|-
CSVESGRGPRDTQYF
TGCAGCGTTGAATCGGGTCGGGGTCCGCGTGATACGCAGTATTTT
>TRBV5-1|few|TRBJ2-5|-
CASSLAGRQEETQYF
TGCGCCAGCAGCTTGGCCGGCCGCCAGGAAGAGACCCAGTACTTC
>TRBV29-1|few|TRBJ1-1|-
CSVEGGVRANTEAFF
TGCAGCGTTGAGGGTGGGGTCAGGGCGAACACTGAAGCTTTCTTT
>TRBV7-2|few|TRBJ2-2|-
CASSDQGTGELFF
TGTGCCAGCAGCGACCAGGGAACCGGGGAGCTGTTTTTT
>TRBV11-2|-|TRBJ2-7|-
CASRIPWSSYEQYF
TGTGCCAGCAGAATCCCGTGGAGCTCCTACGAGCAGTACTTC
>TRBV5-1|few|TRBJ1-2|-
CASRQDNYGYTF
TGCGCCAGCAGACAGGATAACTATGGCTACACCTTC
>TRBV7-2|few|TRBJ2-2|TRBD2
CASSSGLAWGELFF
TGTGCCAGCAGCTCAGGACTAGCCTGGGGGGAGCTGTTTTTT
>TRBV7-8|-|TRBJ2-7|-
CASSIPEEGEGDEQYF
TGTGCCAGCAGCATCCCGGAGGAGGGCGAGGGAGACGAGCAGTACTTC
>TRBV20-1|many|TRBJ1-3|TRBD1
CSALTTGGPGNTIYF
TGCAGTGCTCTGACGACAGGGGGCCCTGGAAACACCATATATTTT
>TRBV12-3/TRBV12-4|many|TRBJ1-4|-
CASGPGGLVKLFF
TGTGCCAGCGGTCCGGGAGGCTTGGTGAAACTGTTTTTT
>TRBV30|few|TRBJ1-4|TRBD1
CAWSASRDRRYFNEKLFF
TGTGCCTGGAGTGCCTCCCGGGACAGGCGGTACTTTAATGAAAAACTGTTTTTT
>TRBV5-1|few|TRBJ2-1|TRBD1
CASSLGDRGHNEQFF
TGCGCCAGCAGCTTGGGGGACAGGGGTCACAATGAGCAGTTCTTC
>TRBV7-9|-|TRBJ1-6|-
CASSLFRSPLHF
TGTGCCAGCAGCTTATTCCGATCACCCCTCCACTTT
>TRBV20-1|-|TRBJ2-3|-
CSARLQDNTDTQYF
TGCAGTGCTAGATTACAGGACAACACAGATACGCAGTATTTT
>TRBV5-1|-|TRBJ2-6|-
CASSLGGLRNSGANVLTF
TGCGCCAGCAGCTTGGGGGGACTCCGGAACTCTGGGGCCAACGTCCTGACTTTC
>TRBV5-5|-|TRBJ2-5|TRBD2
CASRSGLPLVGQETQYF
TGTGCCAGCAGGTCGGGACTACCGTTGGTCGGCCAAGAGACCCAGTACTTC
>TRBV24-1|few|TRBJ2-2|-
CATSDLSSGTGELFF
TGTGCCACCAGTGATTTGTCTTCCGGCACCGGGGAGCTGTTTTTT
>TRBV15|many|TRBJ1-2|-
CATSRGTLGRGYGYTF
TGTGCCACCAGCAGAGGAACCCTCGGCCGCGGCTATGGCTACACCTTC
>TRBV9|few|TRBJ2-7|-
CASSVGVGEQYF
TGTGCCAGCAGCGTAGGTGTAGGCGAGCAGTACTTC
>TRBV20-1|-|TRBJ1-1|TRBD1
CSAWTGIDTEAFF
TGCAGTGCCTGGACAGGGATCGACACTGAAGCTTTCTTT
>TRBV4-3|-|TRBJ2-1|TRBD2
CASSQERRFRTSGGYNEQFF
TGCGCCAGCAGCCAAGAGCGCCGCTTCAGGACTAGCGGGGGTTACAATGAGCAGTTCTTC
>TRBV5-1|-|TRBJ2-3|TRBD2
CASSPPGLAGGADTQYF
TGCGCCAGCAGCCCTCCGGGACTAGCGGGGGGGGCAGATACGCAGTATTTT
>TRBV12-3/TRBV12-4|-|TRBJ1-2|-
CASSLAGLTNYGYTF
TGTGCCAGCAGTTTAGCAGGTTTGACTAACTATGGCTACACCTTC
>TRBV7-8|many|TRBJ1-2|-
CASSSGQRSYGYTF
TGTGCCAGCAGCTCTGGACAGAGATCTTATGGCTACACCTTC